Each of the 20 T cell receptor beta chains below was sequenced from the same sample in a study of spatial heterogeneity in lung cancer. Specified time point: blood at routine non-recurrence follow-up after resection. A single record per CDR3 protein comes from TCRdb applying MiXCR to the 5' RACE reads. The sample has a few thousand distinct CDR3 sequences; about 18% are singletons. The source was PBMCs, collected at follow-up. The receptors were gathered from a male donor with early-stage non-small cell lung cancer.

J is TRBJ2-7 and V is TRBV6-2 or TRBV6-3; possibly TRBD2 for D (5 bases). The CDR3 is 14 amino acids. Trimming left V 2 bases short and J 5 bases short, with 13 bases between. CDR1 is MNHEY, CDR2 SVGEGT, per germline. Here the CDR3 DNA reads TGTGCCAGCAGTTACGGCCTCTCTAGCAACGAGCAGTACTTC. Translated, it gives CASSYGLSSNEQYF.

This clonotype was counted ten times or more. Possible read error: a much larger clone is one base away. The chain combines TRBV6-2 or TRBV6-3 with TRBJ2-7, with TRBD2 matching 12 bases. The CDR3 consists of 12 residues. Germline CDR1 and CDR2: MNHEY and SVGEGT. CDR3 nucleotides: TGTGCCAGCAGTTACCGGACTAGCGGGAAAAAAGTC. Amino acids: CASSYRTSGKKV.

This chain links TRBV5-1 with TRBJ1-1, with 8 nucleotides matching TRBD1. V lost 3 bases and J lost 4; bases outside the gene matches: 2. This CDR3 is 13 amino acids long. Germline CDR1 is SGHRS and CDR2 is YFSETQ. CDR3 nucleotides: TGCGCCAGCAGCTACGGACAGGGCACTGAAGCTTTCTTT. This sequence encodes CASSYGQGTEAFF.

This clonotype is classed as medium-sized (0.01 to 0.1%). V usage is TRBV6-5 and J usage is TRBJ2-3, with D possibly being TRBD1 or TRBD2 (5 bases each). CDR1 MNHEY and CDR2 SVGAGI come from the germline V gene. Deletions cut 0 bases from V and 0 bases from J, with 16 bases between. This CDR3 region has 18 residues. CDR3 amino acids: CASSYSIWGSTSTDTQYF. CDR3 coding DNA: TGTGCCAGCAGTTACTCGATTTGGGGGTCTACTAGCACAGATACGCAGTATTTT.

The table lists this clonotype with many counts. V gene TRBV6-5 combines with J gene TRBJ2-3; 11 bases fit TRBD2. V lost 5 bases, J lost 10 bases, and 8 bases stayed unmatched. The CDR3 totals 14 residues. Germline lookup yields CDR1 MNHEY and CDR2 SVGAGI. The chain's CDR3 is CASSPPTSGDAQYF. The CDR3 nucleotides read TGTGCCAGCAGTCCCCCGACTAGCGGGGATGCGCAGTATTTT.

This clonotype was found a few times. The CDR3 is CSVVLAVYNEQFF. In nucleotides, the CDR3 is TGCAGCGTTGTGCTAGCGGTCTACAATGAGCAGTTCTTC. This sequence joins TRBV29-1 and TRBJ2-1, with 7 bases identical to TRBD2. Germline V gene lookup returns CDR1 SQVTM and CDR2 ANQGSEA. The CDR3 loop spans 13 amino acids. V dropped 4 bases and J dropped 3; count of bases not matched to a gene: 3.

By frequency in the sample, this clonotype is medium-sized. This chain links TRBV7-2 with TRBJ2-3, with D unclear. Looked up from germline, CDR1 is SGHTA and CDR2 is FQGNSA. CDR3 length: 11 amino acids. The V end lost 5 bases, the J end lost 10 bases, and 10 bases lay between the germline ends. CDR3 DNA: TGTGCCAGCAGCCCTGGTTGGGCGCAGTATTTT. The encoded protein is CASSPGWAQYF.

By sample share, this clonotype is medium-sized (0.01 to 0.1%). J is TRBJ1-5 and V is TRBV24-1; 9 nucleotides align to TRBD1. The CDR3 contains 15 residues. After removal of 4 bases from V and 7 bases from J, the junction contained 7 bases not matched to a gene. Germline V CDR1 and CDR2: KGHDR, SFDVKD. The CDR3 nucleotides are TGTGCCACCAGTGACTCACAGGGGGCTTTCCAGCCCCAGCATTTT. It codes for CATSDSQGAFQPQHF.

Ten or more counts support this clonotype. V and J are TRBV5-1 and TRBJ1-2, with unresolved D. Trimming cost V 0 bases and J 2 bases, with 8 bases left between them. Germline CDR1 reads SGHRS; CDR2 reads YFSETQ. The CDR3 spans 14 residues. Here the CDR3 reads CASSLEAGNYGYTF. For the CDR3, the DNA is TGCGCCAGCAGCTTGGAGGCGGGAAACTATGGCTACACCTTC.

This clonotype was counted many times. The rearrangement uses TRBV12-5 and TRBJ2-5, with a possible D match to TRBD1 (5 bases). CDR3 length: 14 amino acids. The germline CDR1 and CDR2 sequences are LGHNT and FRNRAP. V lost 4 bases and J lost 1, with 10 bases in between. For the CDR3, the DNA is TGTGCTAGTGGTTCTAGGACACCCCAAGAGACCCAGTACTTC. Protein sequence: CASGSRTPQETQYF.

This chain connects TRBV11-2 to TRBJ2-2, with D perhaps being TRBD1 or TRBD2 (5 bases each). This CDR3 comprises 17 residues. V was pared by 5 bases and J by 4 bases, with 20 bases between. Germline values: CDR1 SGHAT, CDR2 FQNNGV. The CDR3 coding sequence is TGTGCCAGCAGCACCAACCAGGGCCCCGGGGTCACCGGGGAGCTGTTTTTT. It yields the protein CASSTNQGPGVTGELFF. Full variable domain (rest looked up from reference TRBV11-2 and TRBJ2-2): EAGVAQSPRYKIIEKRQSVAFWCNPISGHATLYWYQQILGQGPKLLIQFQNNGVVDDSQLPKDRFSAERLKGVDSTLKIQPAKLEDSAVYLCASSTNQGPGVTGELFFGEGSRLTVL.

By its share, this clonotype is medium-sized. This rearrangement joins TRBV11-2 to TRBJ2-2, with D perhaps being TRBD1 or TRBD2 (5 bases each). The V end lost 5 bases, the J end lost 4 bases, and 17 bases lay between the germline ends. This CDR3 has 16 residues. CDR1 SGHAT and CDR2 FQNNGV come from the germline V gene. CDR3 nucleotide sequence: TGTGCCAGCAGCCGATCCCCAACGGGGCGCACCGGGGAGCTGTTTTTT. Translation: CASSRSPTGRTGELFF.

This clonotype is medium-sized (0.01 to 0.1%) in the sample. The V call is TRBV6-5, the J call TRBJ2-7; 8 nucleotides agree with TRBD1. Germline V gives CDR1 MNHEY, CDR2 SVGAGI. V shed 7 bases, J shed 0 bases, and the junction held 14 bases outside the gene matches. The CDR3 is 17 amino acids. The DNA for the CDR3 is TGTGCCAGCACCTCCAAGGACAGGGCCCCCAGCTCCTACGAGCAGTACGTC. Its translation is CASTSKDRAPSSYEQYV.

The rearrangement links TRBV5-6 to TRBJ1-1; 7 positions agree with TRBD1. CDR1 SGHDT and CDR2 YYEEEE come from the germline V gene. J lost 5 bases, V lost 2 bases, and 12 bases had no gene match. The CDR3 is 16 amino acids. In nucleotides, the CDR3 is TGTGCCAGCAGCTTTACCCCCAGGGGGTTTAGGACTGAAGCTTTCTTT. Translation gives CASSFTPRGFRTEAFF. The complete variable domain, with remaining parts taken from reference TRBV5-6 and TRBJ1-1, reads DAGVTQSPTHLIKTRGQQVTLRCSPKSGHDTVSWYQQALGQGPQFIFQYYEEEERQRGNFPDRFSGHQFPNYSSELNVNALLLGDSALYLCASSFTPRGFRTEAFFGQGTRLTVV.

This clonotype is medium-sized (0.01 to 0.1%) within its sample. The genes are TRBV20-1 and TRBJ2-3; 7 nucleotides match TRBD1. CDR3 size: 13 residues. CDR1 is DFQATT, CDR2 SNEGSKA, per germline (reference sequence). V lost 2 bases and J lost 6; bases outside the gene matches: 5. CDR3 loop: CSARRGPYDTQYF. Here the CDR3 DNA reads TGCAGTGCTAGAAGGGGGCCGTACGATACGCAGTATTTT.

This clonotype came up many times. This chain links TRBV6-2 or TRBV6-3 with TRBJ2-1; 11 bases map to TRBD2. CDR3 size: 15 residues. Germline V gene sequence: CDR1 MNHEY, CDR2 SVGEGT. Losses at the gene ends were 7 bases for V and 12 bases for J; bases not matched to a gene: 14. The CDR3: CASIGLAGWRFGQFF. Written as DNA, the CDR3 is TGTGCCAGCATTGGACTAGCGGGCTGGCGGTTCGGGCAGTTCTTC.

By sample share, this clonotype is medium-sized (0.01 to 0.1%). The chain joins TRBV5-1 to TRBJ2-2; the D is unclear. Germline values: CDR1 SGHRS, CDR2 YFSETQ. V was cut by 0 bases and J by 4 bases, with 7 bases left in between. CDR3 length equals 14 residues. The CDR3 sequence is CASSLGYPTGELFF. CDR3 in DNA: TGCGCCAGCAGCTTGGGGTACCCCACCGGGGAGCTGTTTTTT. Variable domain in full (rest from reference TRBV5-1 and TRBJ2-2): KAGVTQTPRYLIKTRGQQVTLSCSPISGHRSVSWYQQTPGQGLQFLFEYFSETQRNKGNFPGRFSGRQFSNSRSEMNVSTLELGDSALYLCASSLGYPTGELFFGEGSRLTVL.

This clonotype ranks as medium-sized. The chain recombines TRBV5-6 with TRBJ2-7; 9 nucleotides agree with TRBD2. V trimming: 1 base; J trimming: 4 bases; junction bases outside the gene matches: 9. Germline V lookup: CDR1 SGHDT, CDR2 YYEEEE. CDR3 length: 16 residues. The CDR3 nucleotides are TGTGCCAGCAGCTTGCTCCCCGGGACTAGCCGTTACGAGCAGTACGTC. Translation gives CASSLLPGTSRYEQYV.

Within the sample, this clonotype is medium-sized. The CDR3 DNA sequence: TGCAGCGCACGGGAGTTCGAAGCTTTCTTT. Translated, it gives CSAREFEAFF. The chain carries TRBV29-1 and TRBJ1-1, with no clear D. V gave up 7 bases and J gave up 8 bases, with 11 bases separating them. This CDR3 contains 10 residues. Germline loops: CDR1 SQVTM, CDR2 ANQGSEA.

The gene calls are TRBV5-1 and TRBJ1-2, with 8 bases matching TRBD1. Losses at the gene ends were 4 bases for V and 2 bases for J; bases not matched to a gene: 7. CDR1 and CDR2 (germline): SGHRS, YFSETQ. CDR3 length equals 15 residues. CDR3 in DNA: TGCGCCAGCAGCCCGGGACAGGCAGGGAACTATGGCTACACCTTC. It translates to CASSPGQAGNYGYTF. The entire variable domain, with the rest obtained from reference TRBV5-1 and TRBJ1-2, is as follows: KAGVTQTPRYLIKTRGQQVTLSCSPISGHRSVSWYQQTPGQGLQFLFEYFSETQRNKGNFPGRFSGRQFSNSRSEMNVSTLELGDSALYLCASSPGQAGNYGYTFGSGTRLTVV.